A selection of T cell receptor beta chains follows, all from one sample in a study of T cells in Graves' hyperthyroidism and ophthalmopathy. TCRdb processed the multiplex PCR reads anew with MiXCR; each CDR3 protein has one entry. Of 500,000 or so distinct CDR3 sequences listed, about 16% are singletons. Sequencing was performed on blood. The receptors were gathered from a woman between 25 and 40 years old with Graves' ophthalmopathy. CDR3s include the opening cysteine and the closing phenylalanine or tryptophan. A D gene is named only where the DNA matches it firmly. Not every row has a clone size; where given, it reads once, few, many or a size class.

D	size	V	J	CDR3	DNA
.	.	TRBV3-1	TRBJ1-6	CASSLGRSLSLHF	TGTGCCAGCAGCCTCGGACGTTCCTTATCCCTCCACTTT
.	.	TRBV20-1	TRBJ1-5	CSARSEVHQPQHF	TGCAGTGCCAGGTCGGAGGTGCATCAGCCCCAGCATTTT
.	.	TRBV5-1	TRBJ2-4	CASSPRQAKNIQYF	TGCGCCAGCAGCCCTAGACAGGCCAAAAACATTCAGTACTTC
TRBD1	few	TRBV7-6	TRBJ1-3	CASSLAVAGQGNTIYF	TGTGCCAGCAGCTTGGCCGTTGCGGGACAGGGAAACACCATATATTTT
.	few	TRBV4-3	TRBJ2-5	CASSQDKGYETQYF	TGCGCCAGCAGCCAAGATAAAGGCTATGAGACCCAGTACTTC
TRBD2	.	TRBV15	TRBJ2-5	CATNGGTSGQETQYF	TGTGCCACCAACGGCGGGACTAGCGGCCAAGAGACCCAGTACTTC
.	many	TRBV27	TRBJ2-1	CASSLGPSYNEQFF	TGTGCCAGCAGTTTGGGTCCATCCTACAATGAGCAGTTCTTC
TRBD2	few	TRBV6-2/TRBV6-3	TRBJ2-3	CASTILAALGTQYF	TGTGCCAGCACCATCCTAGCGGCTTTGGGTACGCAGTATTTT
.	.	TRBV7-8	TRBJ1-5	CASSSDRGPGSNQPQHF	TGTGCCAGCAGCTCCGACAGAGGGCCTGGGAGCAATCAGCCCCAGCATTTT
.	many	TRBV20-1	TRBJ1-5	CSASPAAGDQPQHF	TGCAGTGCTAGCCCAGCTGCAGGGGATCAGCCCCAGCATTTT
.	many	TRBV7-2	TRBJ2-7	CASSSAAGVSSYEQYF	TGTGCCAGCAGCTCGGCGGCAGGCGTGAGCTCCTACGAGCAGTACTTC
TRBD2	few	TRBV29-1	TRBJ2-1	CSVVYSGRPYNEQFF	TGCAGCGTTGTTTATAGCGGGAGGCCCTACAATGAGCAGTTCTTC
TRBD1	many	TRBV20-1	TRBJ2-7	CSASYGTGAYEQYF	TGCAGTGCTAGTTACGGGACAGGAGCCTACGAGCAGTACTTC
TRBD2	many	TRBV20-1	TRBJ2-1	CSARDLAGGSYNEQFF	TGCAGTGCTAGAGATCTGGCGGGAGGGTCCTACAATGAGCAGTTCTTC
.	.	TRBV15	TRBJ2-7	CATSRDGAPGEQYF	TGTGCCACCAGCAGAGATGGGGCACCGGGGGAGCAGTACTTC
.	.	TRBV6-1	TRBJ2-7	CASSEKNEQYF	TGTGCCAGCAGTGAAAAGAACGAGCAGTACTTC
TRBD2	many	TRBV6-1	TRBJ2-3	CASRATSGRTDTQYF	TGTGCCAGCAGAGCTACTAGCGGGAGAACAGATACGCAGTATTTT
TRBD2	.	TRBV20-1	TRBJ2-3	CSASGLAGGLTDTQYF	TGCAGTGCTAGTGGTCTAGCGGGAGGGTTGACAGATACGCAGTATTTT
.	.	TRBV20-1	TRBJ2-5	CSATQERETQYF	TGCAGTGCAACACAAGAACGGGAGACCCAGTACTTC
.	many	TRBV20-1	TRBJ2-2	CSARGGELNTGELFF	TGCAGTGCCAGGGGGGGGGAGTTGAACACCGGGGAGCTGTTTTTT
TRBD2	many	TRBV7-9	TRBJ2-3	CASSYLGLAGTDTQYF	TGTGCCAGCAGCTACCTGGGACTAGCGGGCACAGATACGCAGTATTTT
TRBD2	many	TRBV30	TRBJ2-1	CAWSAPSGRGFEQFF	TGTGCCTGGAGTGCCCCGAGCGGGAGAGGTTTTGAGCAGTTCTTC
.	.	TRBV29-1	TRBJ1-5	CSVGLGGNQPQHF	TGCAGCGTTGGATTGGGAGGCAATCAGCCCCAGCATTTT
.	few	TRBV29-1	TRBJ1-1	CSVTWNTEAFF	TGCAGCGTTACCTGGAACACTGAAGCTTTCTTT
TRBD2	many	TRBV2	TRBJ2-7	CASSIGLAGGPAEQYF	TGTGCCAGCAGTATTGGACTAGCGGGAGGGCCCGCCGAGCAGTACTTC
.	few	TRBV20-1	TRBJ1-6	CSARALGAADNSPLHF	TGCAGTGCTAGAGCTCTGGGGGCAGCAGATAATTCACCCCTCCACTTT
TRBD1	many	TRBV30	TRBJ2-7	CAWSGRQGRNEQYF	TGTGCCTGGAGTGGGCGACAGGGGCGGAACGAGCAGTACTTC
.	.	TRBV4-1	TRBJ2-5	CASSQDGQGAETQYF	TGCGCCAGCAGCCAAGATGGTCAGGGAGCGGAGACCCAGTACTTC
TRBD2	.	TRBV2	TRBJ2-3	CASRGLAGTTDTQYF	TGTGCCAGCAGGGGACTAGCGGGAACTACAGATACGCAGTATTTT
.	many	TRBV20-1	TRBJ1-4	CSAPDGSAGKLFF	TGCAGTGCCCCCGACGGATCCGCCGGGAAACTGTTTTTT
.	many	TRBV10-3	TRBJ1-1	CAISEKPMNTEAFF	TGTGCCATCAGCGAAAAGCCCATGAACACTGAAGCTTTCTTT
.	many	TRBV3-1	TRBJ2-1	CASSQDLGMTSYNEQFF	TGTGCCAGCAGCCAAGATTTGGGTATGACCTCCTACAATGAGCAGTTCTTC
TRBD1	many	TRBV12-3/TRBV12-4	TRBJ1-5	CASSPGTDIPQHF	TGTGCCAGCAGCCCCGGGACAGACATTCCCCAGCATTTT
.	many	TRBV20-1	TRBJ2-1	CSVGQSGLNEQFF	TGCAGTGTAGGCCAATCGGGGCTCAATGAGCAGTTCTTC
.	.	TRBV12-3/TRBV12-4	TRBJ2-1	CASSHANTGHSEQFF	TGTGCCAGCAGCCACGCTAATACAGGGCATAGTGAGCAGTTCTTC
.	many	TRBV11-3	TRBJ2-1	CASSSPQGGINEQFF	TGTGCCAGCAGCTCACCGCAGGGGGGTATAAATGAGCAGTTCTTC
.	.	TRBV5-1	TRBJ1-2	CASTPNTANYGYTF	TGCGCCAGCACCCCGAATACGGCTAACTATGGCTACACCTTC
.	few	TRBV24-1	TRBJ2-2	CATSALAGELFF	TGTGCCACCAGTGCCCTTGCCGGGGAGCTGTTTTTT
.	.	TRBV6-2/TRBV6-3	TRBJ2-7	CASSYTKDYEQYF	TGTGCCAGCAGTTACACTAAAGACTACGAGCAGTACTTC
TRBD2	many	TRBV28	TRBJ2-2	CASSLWREAGELFF	TGTGCCAGCAGTCTCTGGCGGGAGGCCGGGGAGCTGTTTTTT
TRBD1	.	TRBV20-1	TRBJ2-1	CSARVWGTGGVSLRATNEQFF	TGCAGTGCTAGAGTCTGGGGGACAGGGGGCGTCTCGCTGAGGGCAACCAATGAGCAGTTCTTC
TRBD2	many	TRBV3-1	TRBJ2-3	CASSLREGLAGGPQYF	TGTGCCAGCAGCCTTAGAGAGGGGCTAGCGGGAGGCCCTCAGTATTTT
.	many	TRBV28	TRBJ2-3	CASSPDLGRSTQYF	TGTGCCAGCAGTCCCGACTTAGGGCGTAGTACGCAGTATTTT
.	many	TRBV7-8	TRBJ2-5	CASSLQGLETQYF	TGTGCCAGCAGCTTGCAGGGGCTGGAGACCCAGTACTTC
.	.	TRBV28	TRBJ2-7	CASSLRYEQCF	TGTGCCAGCAGCCTTCGATACGAGCAGTGCTTC
.	.	TRBV12-3/TRBV12-4	TRBJ1-2	CASSPTGPMAGGYTF	TGTGCCAGCAGCCCCACGGGCCCAATGGCAGGTGGCTACACCTTC
.	many	TRBV28	TRBJ2-1	CASSLDYNEQFF	TGTGCCAGCAGTTTAGATTACAATGAGCAGTTCTTC
.	few	TRBV6-2/TRBV6-3	TRBJ2-7	CASTDTIRKQYF	TGTGCCAGCACCGACACTATAAGAAAGCAGTACTTC